Following are 25 T cell receptor beta chains from one sample sequenced in a study of regulatory T cells in long-lasting Graves disease. The TCR beta library used iRepertoire HTBI primers with Arm-PCR amplification of CDR3. TCRdb analysed the multiplex PCR reads with MiXCR anew, one entry per CDR3 protein. In the table there are about 540,000 distinct CDR3 sequences, about 13% of which are singletons. The time point denotes: newly diagnosed GD, antithyroid drugs for less than 3 months. Extracted RNA from PBMCs served as the source of the TCR library. The same data also went into a second study, on T cells in Graves' hyperthyroidism and ophthalmopathy.

This specimen was peripheral blood mononuclear cells (PBMCs), taken at new diagnosis, from a patient treated with antithyroid drugs. The origin of the receptors is a man aged 25-45 years with Graves disease.

This clonotype was picked up many times. The chain links TRBV20-1 to TRBJ2-7, with TRBD1 matching over 7 bases. This CDR3 contains 15 residues. Germline values: CDR1 DFQATT, CDR2 SNEGSKA (reference sequence). Trimming at V came to 0 bases and at J to 4 bases, leaving 9 bases not matched to a gene. CDR3 region: CSARDTPGQPYEQYF. In nucleotides, the CDR3 is TGCAGTGCTAGAGATACACCGGGACAGCCTTACGAGCAGTACTTC.

This clonotype has ten or more counts. V and J are TRBV5-1 and TRBJ1-4, with 7 bases matching TRBD1. J was trimmed by 5 bases and V by 0 bases; bases with no gene match: 4. The CDR3 spans 15 residues. The germline CDR1 and CDR2 sequences are SGHRS and YFSETQ. The CDR3 nucleotides read TGCGCCAGCAGCTTGGCGGGACAGCAAAATGAAAAACTGTTTTTT. This sequence encodes CASSLAGQQNEKLFF.

This CDR3 is CASSYSSGTTDTQYF. The CDR3 coding sequence is TGTGCCAGCAGTTACTCGAGTGGTACCACAGATACGCAGTATTTT. The chain couples TRBV6-2 or TRBV6-3 to TRBJ2-3; D gene uncertain. Germline lookup yields CDR1 MNHEY and CDR2 SVGEGT. The CDR3 extends over 15 amino acids. V was shortened by 0 bases and J by 2 bases, with 9 bases between the two germline ends.

Ten or more counts support this clonotype. This chain connects TRBV6-1 to TRBJ1-4; TRBD1 agrees at 9 bases. Looked up from germline, CDR1 is MNHNS and CDR2 is SASEGT. The CDR3 is 15 amino acids. V lost 0 bases and J lost 6; bases outside the gene matches: 2. The CDR3 DNA reads TGTGCCAGCAGTGAAGCTACAGGGGGCCATGAAAAACTGTTTTTT. It encodes CASSEATGGHEKLFF.

The table lists this clonotype with many counts. The chain employs TRBV6-1 and TRBJ2-7; perhaps TRBD2 as D (6 bases). Germline CDR1 and CDR2: MNHNS and SASEGT. V gave up 9 bases and J gave up 2 bases, with 14 bases separating them. This CDR3 has 13 residues. CDR3 sequence (DNA): TGTGCCAGTCGGCAGGGAGGTGCCTACGAGCAGTACTTC. Translated, it gives CASRQGGAYEQYF.

This clonotype was detected only a few times. V is TRBV30 and J is TRBJ2-5; tentative D call: TRBD2 (6 bases). CDR1 is GTSNPN, CDR2 SVGIG, per germline (reference sequence). There are 12 residues in the CDR3. The V end lost 6 bases, the J end lost 7 bases, and 15 bases lay between the germline ends. CDR3 in amino acids: CACLSGDGTQYF. DNA for the CDR3: TGTGCCTGCTTGTCGGGGGACGGGACCCAGTACTTC.

This clonotype was seen many times. This chain links TRBV5-1 with TRBJ2-7; tentative D call: TRBD2 (7 bases). V gave up 4 bases and J gave up 6 bases, with 20 bases separating them. CDR1 is SGHRS, CDR2 YFSETQ, per germline. This CDR3 is 15 amino acids long. As DNA, the CDR3 is TGCGCCAGCAGCGATATAGCGGGCCTAGGGGGCGAGCAGTACTTC. It yields the protein CASSDIAGLGGEQYF.

Ten or more counts support this clonotype. The chain recombines TRBV5-1 with TRBJ1-1; TRBD1 is a possible D gene (6 bases). Germline V gives CDR1 SGHRS, CDR2 YFSETQ. The V end was cut by 1 base, the J end by 7 bases, with 14 bases between. The CDR3 loop spans 14 amino acids. The CDR3 nucleotides are TGCGCCAGCAGCTTGTCGTCTGGGGGCAGTGAAGCTTTCTTT. Its protein product is CASSLSSGGSEAFF.

There are a few counts of this clonotype. CDR3 sequence reads: CSVVVLKNIQYF. DNA of the CDR3: TGCAGCGTTGTGGTTCTCAAAAACATTCAGTACTTC. This chain links TRBV29-1 with TRBJ2-4; D uncertain. Trimming stripped 4 bases from V and 3 bases from J, with 7 bases between. The CDR3 runs 12 residues. Germline CDR1 is SQVTM and CDR2 is ANQGSEA.

This clonotype was recorded many times. The chain recombines TRBV24-1 with TRBJ2-3, with D possibly being TRBD1 or TRBD2 (5 bases each). Germline CDR1 KGHDR, CDR2 SFDVKD. The CDR3 extends over 15 amino acids. Trimming removed 5 bases at V and 6 bases at J, with 17 bases between. The CDR3 DNA reads TGTGCCACCAGTGGAGACGGGACGCCAGAGGATACGCAGTATTTT. Its translation is CATSGDGTPEDTQYF.

This clonotype was seen a few times. The chain couples TRBV11-2 to TRBJ2-1; 9 bases align to TRBD2. After removal of 1 base from V and 9 bases from J, the junction contained 13 bases not matched to a gene. CDR3 size: 17 residues. The germline CDR1 and CDR2 sequences are SGHAT and FQNNGV. The chain's CDR3 is CASSLGGGSGSKSEQFF. CDR3 nucleotides: TGTGCCAGCAGCTTAGGGGGTGGTAGCGGGAGTAAATCTGAGCAGTTCTTC.

The chain carries TRBV18 and TRBJ2-7; 9 positions agree with TRBD2. V gave up 6 bases and J gave up 5 bases; unmatched junction bases: 8. CDR1 KGHSH and CDR2 LQKENI come from the germline V gene. The CDR3 is made up of 14 amino acids. CDR3 region: CASSGASGMHEQYF. Written as DNA, the CDR3 is TGTGCCAGCTCGGGGGCTAGCGGGATGCACGAGCAGTACTTC.

This clonotype has a count of ten or more. The chain links TRBV14 to TRBJ2-5; possibly TRBD1 for D (6 bases). This CDR3 comprises 15 residues. The V gene lost 2 bases and the J gene lost 5 bases, with 15 bases spanning the gap. Germline loops: CDR1 SGHDN, CDR2 FVKESK. The CDR3, as DNA: TGTGCCAGCAGCCAATTTAGCAGGGGCCGGGAGACCCAGTACTTC. It specifies CASSQFSRGRETQYF.

This chain connects TRBV19 to TRBJ1-5; D might be TRBD1 (6 bases). Germline-derived CDR1 and CDR2 are LNHDA and SQIVND (reference sequence). The CDR3 has 16 residues. With 5 bases removed from V and 0 bases from J, the gap between germline ends came to 14 bases. The CDR3 DNA reads as TGTGCCAGTAGTCCCCAAGGACAGCTTAGCAATCAGCCCCAGCATTTT. Translated: CASSPQGQLSNQPQHF.

The sample holds many counts of this clonotype. J is TRBJ2-2 and V is TRBV12-3 or TRBV12-4; 7 nucleotides line up with TRBD1. The CDR3 length is 17 residues. With 2 bases clipped from V and 2 bases from J, the junction kept 8 bases outside the gene matches. This CDR3 reads CASSLRLWDRNTGELFF. CDR3 DNA sequence: TGTGCCAGCAGTTTACGACTTTGGGACAGAAACACCGGGGAGCTGTTTTTT.

This clonotype has just a few counts. The CDR3 sequence: CASSLVGLGYNEQFF. In DNA form, the CDR3 reads TGTGCCAGCAGCTTGGTAGGACTAGGCTACAATGAGCAGTTCTTC. The gene calls are TRBV5-6 and TRBJ2-1; 7 nucleotides agree with TRBD2. With 0 bases clipped from V and 3 bases from J, the junction kept 3 bases outside the gene matches. This CDR3 region has 15 residues. Germline V lookup: CDR1 SGHDT, CDR2 YYEEEE. Full variable domain (missing parts from reference TRBV5-6 and TRBJ2-1): DAGVTQSPTHLIKTRGQQVTLRCSPKSGHDTVSWYQQALGQGPQFIFQYYEEEERQRGNFPDRFSGHQFPNYSSELNVNALLLGDSALYLCASSLVGLGYNEQFFGPGTRLTVL.

This clonotype was recorded a few times. The V call is TRBV5-4, the J call TRBJ2-7; the match to TRBD1 covers 12 bases. V trimming: 3 bases; J trimming: 2 bases; junction bases outside the gene matches: 12. The CDR3 spans 18 residues. The germline CDR1 and CDR2 sequences are SGHNT and YYREEE (reference sequence). CDR3 region: CASSYRDRGREVPYEQYF. DNA of the CDR3: TGTGCCAGCAGCTACCGGGACAGGGGGCGCGAGGTCCCCTACGAGCAGTACTTC.

This clonotype was observed many times. This rearrangement joins TRBV2 to TRBJ2-7, with D hard to call. The CDR3 is made up of 15 amino acids. The germline V gene has CDR1 SNHLY and CDR2 FYNNEI. V was shortened by 3 bases and J by 0 bases, with 12 bases between the two germline ends. Here the CDR3 DNA reads TGTGCCAGCAGTGACCTCAGCGCGAGCTCCTACGAGCAGTACTTC. Its translation: CASSDLSASSYEQYF.

This clonotype was detected ten times or more. CDR3 in DNA: TGCAGCATGATAGGGGGGAGCTCCTACGAGCAGTACTTC. Its protein is CSMIGGSSYEQYF. The chain has TRBV29-1 and TRBJ2-7; the D gene could be TRBD1 or TRBD2 (6 bases each). This CDR3 has 13 residues. Germline CDR1 and CDR2: SQVTM and ANQGSEA. The ends were cut back, 8 bases at V and 0 bases at J, with 14 bases in the middle.

This clonotype was seen repeatedly, ten times or more. This sequence joins TRBV27 and TRBJ2-1, with 8 bases aligning to TRBD2. From germline, CDR1 is MNHEY and CDR2 SMNVEV (reference sequence). This CDR3 region has 14 residues. The junction had 8 bases not matched to a gene; V was cut back by 6 bases and J by 7 bases. CDR3 loop: CASSPAGALNEQFF. As DNA, the CDR3 is TGTGCCAGCAGCCCAGCGGGAGCCCTGAATGAGCAGTTCTTC.

This clonotype was detected ten times or more. V usage is TRBV4-1 and J usage is TRBJ2-1, with TRBD2 as a possible D gene (6 bases). Germline V gives CDR1 MGHRA, CDR2 YSYEKL. CDR3 length: 14 residues. The V and J ends lost 0 bases and 4 bases respectively, with 7 bases between them. The CDR3 nucleotides read TGCGCCAGCAGCCAAGAGGGACTTTACAATGAGCAGTTCTTC. Translated: CASSQEGLYNEQFF.

There are many counts of this clonotype. The chain recombines TRBV12-5 with TRBJ2-7, with 13 positions matching TRBD2. This CDR3 comprises 17 residues. Per germline, CDR1 LGHNT and CDR2 FRNRAP. V was pared by 1 base and J by 6 bases, with 9 bases of the junction left unmatched. CDR3 sequence: CASGLGLTGTSGIEQYF. The CDR3 nucleotides are TGTGCTAGTGGTTTGGGCCTCACCGGGACTAGCGGGATCGAGCAGTACTTC.

Ten or more counts support this clonotype. This chain uses TRBV19 with TRBJ2-5, with D possibly TRBD1 on 6 matching bases. The germline V and J ends were trimmed by 3 bases and 4 bases, with 9 bases remaining between them. This CDR3 spans 13 amino acids. Germline V CDR1 and CDR2: LNHDA, SQIVND (reference sequence). DNA for the CDR3: TGTGCCAGTAGTATCGACAGGCTAGAGACCCAGTACTTC. Translating it yields CASSIDRLETQYF.

This clonotype was seen at least ten times. The rearrangement links TRBV24-1 to TRBJ2-3; 8 bases are shared with TRBD2. With V trimmed by 5 bases and J by 4 bases, 10 bases remained unmatched. The CDR3 has 16 residues. The V gene's germline CDR1 is KGHDR and CDR2 SFDVKD. CDR3 nucleotide sequence: TGTGCCACCAGTGGGGCCAGCGGGAGTGTATCAGATACGCAGTATTTT. It yields the protein CATSGASGSVSDTQYF.

This clonotype was seen at least ten times. V usage is TRBV29-1 and J usage is TRBJ2-3; maybe TRBD2 (5 bases). CDR1 and CDR2 from the germline V gene are SQVTM and ANQGSEA. V was pared by 5 bases and J by 0 bases, with 12 bases between. The CDR3 totals 14 residues. CDR3 region: CSVLAGSSTDTQYF. The CDR3 nucleotides read TGCAGCGTTCTAGCCGGGTCTAGCACAGATACGCAGTATTTT.